Below, 27 T cell receptor beta chains from the same sample are listed, as sequenced in a study of blood T cells in healthy people across ages. Together with a sample-barcoded 5' primer, a J-beta primer mix was included in a second PCR lasting roughly 6 to 12 cycles. TCRdb re-derived calls from the 5' RACE reads in MiXCR, one entry per CDR3 protein. The sample lists 500,000 to 650,000 distinct CDR3 sequences, 25% to 35% occurring once. Separately, the same data were catalogued under a study of T cells of mothers and their children.

The sample comprised blood. Source of these receptors: a boy aged 2 to 10 in good health.

This CDR3 is CASSLGLAGVLFF. Written as DNA, the CDR3 is TGTGCCAGCAGTCTCGGACTAGCGGGAGTTTTGTTCTTC. The chain employs TRBV2 and TRBJ2-1, with TRBD2 matching 13 bases. The junction had 7 bases not matched to a gene; V was cut back by 5 bases and J by 15 bases. The length of the CDR3 is 13 residues. Germline-derived CDR1 and CDR2 are SNHLY and FYNNEI. Looking up the rest from reference TRBV2 and TRBJ2-1 gives the full variable domain: EPEVTQTPSHQVTQMGQEVILRCVPISNHLYFYWYRQILGQKVEFLVSFYNNEISEKSEIFDDQFSVERPDGSNFTLKIRSTKLEDSAMYFCASSLGLAGVLFFGPGTRLTVL.

This clonotype was seen a handful of times. The genes are TRBV7-9 and TRBJ1-2; D remains unclear. The CDR3 extends over 16 amino acids. Between the trimmed V and J ends, which lost 4 bases and 2 bases, there was a span of 17 bases. CDR1 is SEHNR, CDR2 FQNEAQ, per germline (reference sequence). This CDR3 is CASSSSLTELNYGYTF. In DNA, the CDR3 is TGTGCCAGCAGCTCTTCCTTGACGGAGCTAAACTATGGCTACACCTTC.

The rearrangement uses TRBV30 and TRBJ1-1, with D unclear. The germline gives CDR1 GTSNPN, CDR2 SVGIG (reference sequence). There are 11 residues in the CDR3. Trimming removed 6 bases at V and 0 bases at J, with 5 bases between. CDR3 DNA: TGTGCCTGTGAAGTGAACACTGAAGCTTTCTTT. Its translation is CACEVNTEAFF.

The chain carries TRBV5-4 and TRBJ2-5, with D possibly matching TRBD2 (6 bases). The DNA end favors TRBJ2-1, so the J call may be wrong. From germline, CDR1 is SGHNT and CDR2 YYREEE (reference sequence). The CDR3 sequence is 17 residues long. The CDR3 DNA reads TGTGCCAGCAGTTCTTCACGCGGGACTCTTCTCTTGTATGAGCAGTTCTTC. Its translation is CASSSSRGTLLLYEQFF.

V usage is TRBV3-1 and J usage is TRBJ2-3, with D hard to call. Germline lookup yields CDR1 LGHDT and CDR2 YNNKEL (reference sequence). The CDR3 length is 13 residues. Trimming stripped 1 base from V and 4 bases from J, with 6 bases between. The CDR3 reads CASSQGSPDTQYF. The CDR3 nucleotides are TGTGCCAGCAGCCAAGGGAGCCCAGATACGCAGTATTTT.

This clonotype has only a few counts. J is TRBJ2-3 and V is TRBV21-1; the D segment call TRBD1 is taken from the table without a DNA check. TRBV21-1 represents a pseudogene. CDR3 length equals 16 residues. DNA of the CDR3: TGTGCCAGCAGCAAAGCGGAGACAGGAAGGGGAGATACGCAGTATTTT. Translation gives CASSKAETGRGDTQYF.

The chain is built from TRBV12-3 or TRBV12-4 and TRBJ2-1; no reliable D call. Trimming took 8 bases from V and 0 from J, leaving 17 bases between them. CDR3 length: 16 amino acids. The CDR3 nucleotides are TGTGCCAGCGAGAGAGACTCCATGAGCTCCTACAATGAGCAGTTCTTC. Its protein product is CASERDSMSSYNEQFF.

The J gene is TRBJ1-1, the V gene TRBV30; D not resolved. Germline V gives CDR1 GTSNPN, CDR2 SVGIG (reference sequence). V was trimmed by 1 base and J by 6 bases, leaving 9 bases between them. The CDR3 has 12 residues. CDR3 sequence: CAWSGGVAEAFF. The CDR3 nucleotides read TGTGCCTGGAGTGGCGGGGTTGCTGAAGCTTTCTTT. The full variable domain, with the rest looked up from reference TRBV30 and TRBJ1-1, is SQTIHQWPATLVQPVGSPLSLECTVEGTSNPNLYWYRQAAGRGLQLLFYSVGIGQISSEVPQNLSASRPQDRQFILSSKKLLLSDSGFYLCAWSGGVAEAFFGQGTRLTVV.

The gene calls are TRBV2 and TRBJ2-3; TRBD2 agrees at 7 bases. V shed 6 bases and J 4 bases; nucleotides not matched to a gene: 4. The CDR3 contains 13 residues. The germline CDR1 and CDR2 sequences are SNHLY and FYNNEI. The CDR3 spells CASSSGAADTQYF. In DNA form, the CDR3 reads TGTGCCAGCAGCAGCGGGGCCGCAGATACGCAGTATTTT.

In this sample, this clonotype turned up a few times. This rearrangement joins TRBV12-3 or TRBV12-4 to TRBJ2-3; TRBD2 is a possible D gene (5 bases). Trimming took 6 bases from V and 0 from J, leaving 10 bases between them. CDR3 length: 14 amino acids. The CDR3 here is CASSSDWSTDTQYF. As DNA, the CDR3 is TGTGCCAGCAGCTCGGACTGGAGCACAGATACGCAGTATTTT.

This clonotype was picked up a small number of times. The chain is built from TRBV9 and TRBJ2-3; 12 nucleotides align to TRBD2. The CDR3 sequence is 17 residues long. The junction had 6 bases not matched to a gene; V was cut back by 0 bases and J by 4 bases. Germline V CDR1 and CDR2: SGDLS, YYNGEE. CDR3 amino acids: CASSVESSGGAADTQYF. The CDR3 DNA follows: TGTGCCAGCAGCGTAGAGTCTAGCGGGGGGGCCGCAGATACGCAGTATTTT.

This clonotype was observed a few times. The chain uses TRBV29-1 and TRBJ2-1; 15 nucleotides agree with TRBD2. Germline CDR1 SQVTM, CDR2 ANQGSEA. V trimming: 6 bases; J trimming: 7 bases; junction bases outside the gene matches: 10. The CDR3 is made up of 16 amino acids. The CDR3 loop is CSVHQWTSGRGNEQFF. The CDR3, as DNA: TGCAGCGTCCACCAATGGACTAGCGGGAGGGGGAATGAGCAGTTCTTC.

Details on this clonotype: Compared with germline, one end of the junction differs, possibly owing to a read error. This sequence joins TRBV5-1 and TRBJ1-2; D ambiguous. The CDR3 runs 14 residues. Germline V gives CDR1 SGHRS, CDR2 YFSETQ. The CDR3 nucleotides read TGCGCCAGCAGTCGAGAGGGCGCTAACCATGGCTACACCTTC. Its translation: CASSREGANHGYTF.

This clonotype was counted only a few times. The chain employs TRBV27 and TRBJ2-2; 12 bases line up with TRBD2. V was clipped by 1 base and J by 7 bases; unmatched bases: 10. The CDR3 is made up of 18 amino acids. CDR1 and CDR2 from the germline V gene are MNHEY and SMNVEV (reference sequence). CDR3 amino acids: CASSLLTSGSFRGGELFF. Here the CDR3 DNA reads TGTGCCAGCAGTTTATTGACTAGCGGGAGTTTTCGGGGCGGGGAGCTGTTTTTT.

In this sample, this clonotype turned up a few times. The genes are TRBV11-2 and TRBJ2-1; tentative D call: TRBD2 (6 bases). CDR3 length equals 19 residues. V was trimmed by 8 bases and J by 0 bases, leaving 26 bases between them. Germline lookup yields CDR1 SGHAT and CDR2 FQNNGV. This CDR3 reads CASRPLRDSLPGSYNEQFF. CDR3 DNA: TGTGCCAGCCGACCCCTACGGGACTCCCTACCCGGCTCCTACAATGAGCAGTTCTTC.

The chain has TRBV10-3 and TRBJ1-1, with D possibly being TRBD1 (5 bases). V was cut by 6 bases and J by 1 base, with 24 bases left in between. The CDR3 covers 18 residues. CDR1 and CDR2 (germline): ENHRY, SYGVKD. Written as DNA, the CDR3 is TGTGCCATCAGCTCCCGAGGGGTTGGTGCCATGGGGAACACTGAAGCTTTCTTT. Translating it yields CAISSRGVGAMGNTEAFF.

The table lists this clonotype with a few counts. The V gene is TRBV27, the J gene TRBJ1-1, with 12 bases lining up with TRBD1. The CDR3 length is 17 residues. Germline CDR1 MNHEY, CDR2 SMNVEV (reference sequence). Trimming took 7 bases from V and 5 from J; bases not matched to a gene: 14. The CDR3 DNA reads as TGTGCCAGCAAGACCTTGGGACAGGGGGCAGGAATGACTGAAGCTTTCTTT. It is translated as CASKTLGQGAGMTEAFF.

In its sample, this clonotype was seen a few times. The gene calls are TRBV20-1 and TRBJ2-5, with 7 positions matching TRBD2. The J call may be faulty, since TRBJ2-7 better matches the DNA end. The CDR3 has 15 amino acids. CDR1 is DFQATT, CDR2 SNEGSKA, per germline (reference sequence). The CDR3 protein is CSAWGVRGSSYEQYF. In nucleotides, the CDR3 is TGCAGTGCTTGGGGGGTCCGCGGGAGCTCCTACGAGCAGTACTTC.

The rearrangement uses TRBV12-3 or TRBV12-4 and TRBJ2-5; tentative D call: TRBD2 (5 bases). The J call is uncertain, as TRBJ2-1 better fits the DNA end. The CDR3 consists of 13 residues. CDR3 amino acids: CASFLTTNNEQFF. CDR3 bases: TGTGCCAGTTTCCTGACTACAAACAATGAGCAGTTCTTC.

This chain connects TRBV12-3 or TRBV12-4 to TRBJ1-3; a possible D gene is TRBD1 (5 bases). There are 16 residues in the CDR3. V was trimmed by 1 base and J by 3 bases, leaving 13 bases between them. The CDR3 sequence is CASSLGEWGFGNTIYF. The CDR3 DNA follows: TGTGCCAGCAGTTTAGGGGAATGGGGGTTTGGAAACACCATATATTTT.

This clonotype appeared a few times. The chain is built from TRBV7-2 and TRBJ2-5, with D perhaps TRBD1 (6 bases). Trimming stripped 4 bases from V and 5 bases from J, with 17 bases between. Germline lookup yields CDR1 SGHTA and CDR2 FQGNSA. The length of the CDR3 is 15 residues. The CDR3 spells CASSSEGQSLETQYF. In DNA, the CDR3 is TGTGCCAGCAGCTCAGAAGGACAGTCCTTGGAGACCCAGTACTTC.

This clonotype was counted a few times. The chain recombines TRBV29-1 with TRBJ1-2, with TRBD1 matching over 9 bases. CDR1 SQVTM and CDR2 ANQGSEA come from the germline V gene. This CDR3 is built from 13 residues. The V and J ends lost 7 bases and 5 bases, in that order; junction bases with no gene match: 8. CDR3 in DNA: TGCAGCGCCAATACAGGGGGCTTATATGGCTACACCTTC. It encodes CSANTGGLYGYTF. Full variable domain (outside the CDR3, taken from reference TRBV29-1 and TRBJ1-2): SAVISQKPSRDICQRGTSLTIQCQVDSQVTMMFWYRQQPGQSLTLIATANQGSEATYESGFVIDKFPISRPNLTFSTLTVSNMSPEDSSIYLCSANTGGLYGYTFGSGTRLTVV.

The J gene is TRBJ2-5, the V gene TRBV7-9, with 10 bases aligning to TRBD2. J lost 6 bases, V lost 5 bases, and 12 bases had no gene match. Germline CDR1 SEHNR, CDR2 FQNEAQ (reference sequence). The CDR3 spans 16 residues. The CDR3 sequence is CASSPPSGRRWKTQYF. CDR3 DNA sequence: TGTGCCAGCAGCCCCCCTAGCGGGAGAAGGTGGAAGACCCAGTACTTC.

The V and J genes are TRBV7-9 and TRBJ1-1; D is uncertain. The CDR3 sequence is 12 residues long. CDR1 SEHNR and CDR2 FQNEAQ come from the germline V gene (reference sequence). Trimming pared 5 bases from V and 5 bases from J, leaving 9 bases between. The CDR3 protein is CASSVSGTEAFF. CDR3 nucleotides: TGTGCCAGCAGCGTGTCGGGAACTGAAGCTTTCTTT.

This clonotype was counted a few times. Mismatch with germline at one junction end may stem from a read error. The chain carries TRBV20-1 and TRBJ2-1, with unresolved D. TRBJ2-5 explains the end of the DNA better; the J call may be wrong. This CDR3 spans 16 amino acids. Germline loops: CDR1 DFQATT, CDR2 SNEGSKA (reference sequence). The CDR3 region is CSARYLGQAPQEIQYF. The CDR3 bases are TGCAGTGCTAGATATCTCGGTCAGGCTCCGCAAGAGATCCAGTACTTC.

The rearrangement joins TRBV6-5 to TRBJ2-1; possibly TRBD1 or TRBD2 for D (5 bases each). The V gene lost 2 bases and the J gene lost 7 bases, with 18 bases spanning the gap. This CDR3 region has 16 residues. CDR1 is MNHEY and CDR2 is SVGAGI in the germline V gene. For the CDR3, the DNA is TGTGCCAGCAGTTACGTAGCGACCACCTACAGGAATGAGCAGTTCTTC. Protein: CASSYVATTYRNEQFF.

The chain is built from TRBV4-2 and TRBJ2-2; 12 bases are a match to TRBD2. The CDR3 totals 17 residues. Germline CDR1 and CDR2: LGHNA and YNFKEQ. V gave up 4 bases and J gave up 4 bases; unmatched junction bases: 7. For the CDR3, the DNA is TGTGCCAGCAGCCCCAGTGGACTAGCGGGGTCCACCGGGGAGCTGTTTTTT. It yields the protein CASSPSGLAGSTGELFF.